These 25 T cell receptor beta chains came from one sample sequenced in a study of T-cell reconstitution after alpha-beta-depleted transplantation in children. This sample's TCRbeta library carried unique molecular identifier barcodes. A single record per CDR3 protein comes from TCRdb applying MiXCR to the PCR reads. The sample carries just over 950,000 distinct CDR3 sequences, less than 30% recorded once. The starting material was PBMCs, mostly from graft donor cells, obtained 360 days after TCRalphabeta/CD19-depleted stem cell transplant. The receptors here all came from a boy in the first two years of life who had a stem cell transplant for SCID, so the T cells may come from the graft donor.

The V and J genes are TRBV3-1 and TRBJ2-1, with 9 bases fitting TRBD1. CDR3 size: 16 residues. Trimming removed 3 bases from V and 7 bases from J; junction bases left unmatched: 10. CDR1 and CDR2 from the germline V gene are LGHDT and YNNKEL (reference sequence). Written as DNA, the CDR3 is TGTGCCAGCAGCCATCCCGGGACAGGGTCGAGGAATGAGCAGTTCTTC. Protein sequence: CASSHPGTGSRNEQFF.

This clonotype appeared a few times. The chain is built from TRBV28 and TRBJ2-5; D call uncertain. Germline CDR1 is MDHEN and CDR2 is SYDVKM. The CDR3 totals 15 residues. The V and J ends lost 1 base and 1 base respectively, with 10 bases between them. The CDR3 DNA reads TGTGCCAGCAGTTTATCAGCAGGACCCCAAGAGACCCAGTACTTC. This gives the protein CASSLSAGPQETQYF.

The chain is built from TRBV4-3 and TRBJ2-2; D is unclear. CDR3 length equals 18 residues. The V and J ends lost 0 bases and 3 bases respectively, with 17 bases between them. Germline CDR1 reads LGHNA; CDR2 reads YSLEER. CDR3 region: CASSQDPPWHLDTGELFF. The CDR3 DNA reads as TGCGCCAGCAGCCAAGATCCGCCGTGGCATCTCGACACCGGGGAGCTGTTTTTT.

In this sample, this clonotype turned up a few times. The chain combines TRBV4-1 with TRBJ2-7; 13 bases agree with TRBD2. The V and J ends lost 4 bases and 5 bases, in that order; junction bases with no gene match: 11. The CDR3 length is 17 residues. The germline gives CDR1 MGHRA, CDR2 YSYEKL. CDR3 nucleotides: TGCGCCAGCAGCCCAGGTCCACTAGCGGGGGGGCAGCACGAGCAGTACTTC. Encoded protein: CASSPGPLAGGQHEQYF.

The V call is TRBV5-5, the J call TRBJ2-3, with 8 nucleotides matching TRBD1. The germline CDR1 and CDR2 sequences are SGHKS and YYEKEE (reference sequence). The junction had 6 bases not matched to a gene; V was cut back by 0 bases and J by 3 bases. The CDR3 runs to 16 residues. CDR3 amino acids: CASSLGWTGRTDTQYF. The CDR3 DNA reads TGTGCCAGCAGCTTGGGATGGACAGGGAGAACAGATACGCAGTATTTT.

The rearrangement joins TRBV5-5 to TRBJ2-1; no definite D call. The CDR3 runs 14 residues. V dropped 4 bases and J dropped 5 bases, with 13 bases sitting between them. The V gene's germline CDR1 is SGHKS and CDR2 YYEKEE (reference sequence). CDR3 protein: CASSPFNRDNEQFF. The CDR3 DNA follows: TGTGCCAGCAGCCCATTTAACCGGGACAATGAGCAGTTCTTC.

V gene TRBV5-1 combines with J gene TRBJ1-6; TRBD1 might be the D (6 bases). CDR3 length: 13 amino acids. From germline, CDR1 is SGHRS and CDR2 YFSETQ. V was shortened by 4 bases and J by 10 bases, with 12 bases between the two germline ends. The CDR3 bases are TGCGCCAGCAGCGGAACAGGGAGGTCACCCCTCCACTTT. Protein sequence: CASSGTGRSPLHF.

The chain joins TRBV28 to TRBJ2-1; TRBD2 aligns across 15 bases. The length of the CDR3 is 16 residues. Unmatched junction bases numbered 3, after V lost 4 bases and J lost 5 bases. Per the germline V gene, CDR1 is MDHEN and CDR2 is SYDVKM. The CDR3 nucleotides are TGTGCCAGCAGTTGGGGACTAGCGGGGGGAAACAATGAGCAGTTCTTC. It codes for CASSWGLAGGNNEQFF. The full variable domain, rest sourced from reference TRBV28 and TRBJ2-1, is DVKVTQSSRYLVKRTGEKVFLECVQDMDHENMFWYRQDPGLGLRLIYFSYDVKMKEKGDIPEGYSVSREKKERFSLILESASTNQTSMYLCASSWGLAGGNNEQFFGPGTRLTVL.

The V and J genes are TRBV20-1 and TRBJ1-1; possibly TRBD1 for D (6 bases). Germline V lookup: CDR1 DFQATT, CDR2 SNEGSKA (reference sequence). Trimming took off 5 bases at V and 5 bases at J, with 12 bases between the two ends. This CDR3 spans 12 amino acids. The CDR3 nucleotides are TGCAGTGCTTCAGGGGTCGGGACTGAAGCTTTCTTT. It is translated as CSASGVGTEAFF.

This clonotype was counted only a few times. The chain is built from TRBV5-6 and TRBJ2-5, with unresolved D. The germline V and J ends were trimmed by 0 bases and 2 bases, with 14 bases remaining between them. Germline CDR1 reads SGHDT; CDR2 reads YYEEEE. The CDR3 length is 16 residues. In DNA form, the CDR3 reads TGTGCCAGCAGCTTGGTGACAACGTGGGTGCAAGAGACCCAGTACTTC. Its translation: CASSLVTTWVQETQYF. Looking up the rest from reference TRBV5-6 and TRBJ2-5 gives the full variable domain: DAGVTQSPTHLIKTRGQQVTLRCSPKSGHDTVSWYQQALGQGPQFIFQYYEEEERQRGNFPDRFSGHQFPNYSSELNVNALLLGDSALYLCASSLVTTWVQETQYFGPGTRLLVL.

This rearrangement joins TRBV7-9 to TRBJ1-1, with 9 bases aligning to TRBD1. Trimming cost V 1 base and J 3 bases; bases outside gene matches: 3. The germline gives CDR1 SEHNR, CDR2 FQNEAQ (reference sequence). This CDR3 region has 15 residues. The CDR3 loop is CASSLGRTGDTEAFF. The CDR3 DNA reads as TGTGCCAGCAGCTTAGGGAGGACAGGGGACACTGAAGCTTTCTTT.

The chain is built from TRBV7-6 and TRBJ2-3; 14 positions match TRBD2. The V and J ends lost 1 base and 2 bases, in that order; junction bases with no gene match: 5. Germline V CDR1 and CDR2: SGHVS, FNYEAQ. CDR3 length: 18 amino acids. CDR3 sequence: CASSLVGTSGGNTDTQYF. CDR3 DNA sequence: TGTGCCAGCAGCTTAGTAGGGACTAGCGGGGGAAACACAGATACGCAGTATTTT. Based on the CDR3 plus reference TRBV7-6 and TRBJ2-3, the full variable domain is GAGVSQSPRYKVTKRGQDVALRCDPISGHVSLYWYRQALGQGPEFLTYFNYEAQQDKSGLPNDRFSAERPEGSISTLTIQRTEQRDSAMYRCASSLVGTSGGNTDTQYFGPGTRLTVL.

The chain joins TRBV6-2 or TRBV6-3 to TRBJ2-5; D possibly corresponds to TRBD1 (6 bases). Germline V CDR1 and CDR2: MNHEY, SVGEGT. V was cut by 2 bases and J by 2 bases, with 12 bases left in between. The CDR3 is 15 amino acids. The CDR3 is CASSYIGTGQETQYF. The CDR3 region has the DNA TGTGCCAGCAGTTACATCGGAACAGGGCAAGAGACCCAGTACTTC.

V gene TRBV7-3 combines with J gene TRBJ2-1, with D perhaps matching TRBD2 (5 bases). Deletions cut 2 bases from V and 16 bases from J, with 18 bases between. Germline assignment: CDR1 SGHTA and CDR2 FQGTGA. There are 13 residues in the CDR3. The DNA of the CDR3 is TGTGCCAGCAGCTTACACCACATGGGTCCTAGCTTCTTC. Protein: CASSLHHMGPSFF.

The gene calls are TRBV12-3 or TRBV12-4 and TRBJ1-5; unclear D gene. The CDR3 contains 13 residues. Trimming left V 6 bases short and J 5 bases short, with 11 bases between. The CDR3 region has the DNA TGTGCCAGCAGCCTAGGGAGGTATCAGCCCCAGCATTTT. Translating gives CASSLGRYQPQHF.

This clonotype turned up a few times. The chain links TRBV12-3 or TRBV12-4 to TRBJ1-3; perhaps TRBD1 as D (5 bases). This CDR3 comprises 14 residues. V lost 6 bases, J lost 0 bases, and 9 bases lay in between. The CDR3, as DNA: TGTGCCAGCAGAGGGACCGTCTCTGGAAACACCATATATTTT. Amino acid sequence: CASRGTVSGNTIYF.

The table lists this clonotype with a few counts. V is TRBV29-1 and J is TRBJ1-4; D is uncertain. Between the trimmed V and J ends, which lost 6 bases and 0 bases, there was a span of 5 bases. The CDR3 totals 12 residues. Germline loops: CDR1 SQVTM, CDR2 ANQGSEA. The chain's CDR3 is CSVGSTNEKLFF. The CDR3 bases are TGCAGCGTGGGATCAACTAATGAAAAACTGTTTTTT.

The CDR3 DNA is TGCGCCAGCAGCCCCGGACTAGCGGGGGGGCGACGCACAGATACGCAGTATTTT. It codes for CASSPGLAGGRRTDTQYF. The chain is built from TRBV5-1 and TRBJ2-3; TRBD2 matches 15 bases. CDR1 SGHRS and CDR2 YFSETQ come from the germline V gene. Germline trimming cut 4 bases from V and 1 base from J; bases unmatched to any gene: 7. CDR3 length equals 18 residues.

This clonotype was found many times. J is TRBJ1-1 and V is TRBV12-3 or TRBV12-4; 8 bases are a match to TRBD1. This CDR3 is 14 amino acids long. V gave up 6 bases and J gave up 2 bases; unmatched junction bases: 5. The DNA of the CDR3 is TGTGCCAGCAGGGACAGGGAAGGAAACACTGAAGCTTTCTTT. Translated, it gives CASRDREGNTEAFF.

The sample holds a few counts of this clonotype. This chain joins TRBV7-9 and TRBJ2-7; D might be TRBD1 (6 bases). CDR1 and CDR2 from the germline V gene are SEHNR and FQNEAQ (reference sequence). V lost 1 base and J 2 bases, leaving 12 bases between the germline ends. This CDR3 contains 15 residues. CDR3 in amino acids: CASSLDRQGPYEQYF. CDR3 coding DNA: TGTGCCAGCAGCTTAGATCGGCAGGGGCCCTACGAGCAGTACTTC. The full variable domain, in which reference TRBV7-9 and TRBJ2-7 provide the parts outside the CDR3, is DTGVSQNPRHKITKRGQNVTFRCDPISEHNRLYWYRQTLGQGPEFLTYFQNEAQLEKSRLLSDRFSAERPKGSFSTLEIQRTEQGDSAMYLCASSLDRQGPYEQYFGPGTRLTVT.

The rearrangement uses TRBV5-1 and TRBJ2-2; 8 bases map to TRBD1. J was trimmed by 0 bases and V by 0 bases; bases with no gene match: 4. CDR1 is SGHRS and CDR2 is YFSETQ in the germline V gene. CDR3 length: 17 residues. The DNA for the CDR3 is TGCGCCAGCAGCTTGGGGACAGGGATTGCGAACACCGGGGAGCTGTTTTTT. Amino acid sequence: CASSLGTGIANTGELFF.

CDR3 sequence (DNA): TGTGCCAGCAGCTTAGCGACGAACCGGGACAGAGACCCCAAAGCATTTCAGTACTTC. Amino acids: CASSLATNRDRDPKAFQYF. The chain has TRBV11-1 and TRBJ2-4; TRBD1 aligns across 7 bases. With 0 bases clipped from V and 11 bases from J, the junction kept 22 bases outside the gene matches. Per the germline V gene, CDR1 is SGHAT and CDR2 is FQDESV (reference sequence). This CDR3 is built from 19 residues.

The chain has TRBV29-1 and TRBJ2-1; D is tentatively TRBD1 or TRBD2 (6 bases each). The CDR3 is 13 residues long. Germline-derived CDR1 and CDR2 are SQVTM and ANQGSEA. V was trimmed by 7 bases and J by 5 bases, leaving 15 bases between them. As DNA, the CDR3 is TGCAGCGGCGGGACACTGTTGGACAATGAGCAGTTCTTC. Residues: CSGGTLLDNEQFF.

This clonotype was counted only a few times. The rearrangement links TRBV7-8 to TRBJ1-5; 7 positions agree with TRBD1. V lost 7 bases, J lost 4 bases, and 10 bases stayed unmatched. The germline V gene encodes CDR1 SGHVS and CDR2 FQNEAQ. This CDR3 is built from 15 residues. DNA for the CDR3: TGTGCCAGCATCCAGGGGGGAGGGAGGAATCAGCCCCAGCATTTT. It yields the protein CASIQGGGRNQPQHF.

This clonotype has a handful of counts. This chain connects TRBV5-1 to TRBJ2-7; D is tentatively TRBD1 or TRBD2 (5 bases each). The CDR3 sequence is 17 residues long. Germline V gives CDR1 SGHRS, CDR2 YFSETQ. The V end was cut by 4 bases, the J end by 0 bases, with 20 bases between. Written as DNA, the CDR3 is TGCGCCAGCAGCAGGCAACCCGGGACCGACACCTCCTACGAGCAGTACTTC. This sequence encodes CASSRQPGTDTSYEQYF.